This paragraph reports one TCR beta chain. It lacks a known antigen. Per-nucleotide qualities are absent, and no much larger clonotype sits a single base away. The data originate from a study of shared clonotypes between healthy human individuals (TCRdb year 2020). Regarding the complete study: The cohort comprised two women and three men aged 18 to 49 years. To estimate repertoire size and how much clonotype sharing occurs between individuals, the study deeply sequenced the blood TCR repertoires of five or six healthy adults. To increase sequencing depth and limit assay-specific biases, different laboratories used diverse techniques to prepare libraries and sequence TCR repertoires. Each donor's leukapheresis produced roughly between roughly 0.85 and 9 billion PBMCs. Study-wide findings and limitations: Pairwise subsampling indicated that sequencing depth was expected to affect the degree of clonotype sharing among donors. Because the study included only a small number of donors, the genetic and exposure-history diversity represented was limited. Sampling was restricted to blood, and TCR repertoires in tissues likely differ from the TCR repertoires found in blood.

Taken from the germline V gene, the CDR1 and CDR2 loops are SGDLS and YYNGEE. V sheds 0 bases and J sheds 1 base, leaving 8 bases between their ends. Measured from the cysteine to the phenylalanine, the CDR3 is 14 residues long. The retained sequence is limited to the CDR3, 42 bases, with the frame set at the first base. Donors were healthy HIV-negative adults with no recently reported acute infections or vaccinations. All donors were Caucasian adults living in Nashville, Tennessee, USA. For unsorted samples, 75 million to 90 million PBMCs were counted, and genomic DNA was extracted using the QIAamp DNA Blood Mini kit. After blood collection by leukapheresis, PBMCs were isolated using Ficoll-Histopaque density gradient centrifugation and then cryopreserved in the vapor phase of liquid nitrogen. Using the deep immunoSEQ assay, multiplex PCR amplified TCR CDR3 regions from genomic DNA. For each cell subset, the extracted genomic DNA was distributed evenly across all wells of several immunoSEQ 96-well plates, and each plate served as one replicate. For unsorted PBMC, about 0.3 ug genomic DNA, equal to about 30,000 T cell genomes, was loaded into each replicate PCR. Ten immunoSEQ deep assay plates were used to sequence unsorted PBMC genomic DNA. Purified libraries were measured with a Qubit 3.0 fluorometer, size-checked on a Bioanalyzer 2100, and measured again with the KAPA Library Quantification kit. Every immunoSEQ 96-well plate was sequenced on a dedicated single-read 150-cycle Illumina NextSeq 550 flow cell. On the authors' methods: Because the immunoSEQ output included only junctional sequences and no quality scores, the filtering could not be the same as the filtering used for full-length reads. Sequences were annotated with PyIR, a Python wrapper for IgBLAST v1.9, using IMGT germline references to assign V/J genes and CDR3. Any read was removed if the V/J assignment was weak (E-value above 1e-6), the CDR3 was missing, or the read contained stop codons, out-of-frame junctions, or ambiguous translated residues. V3J clonotypes were defined by identical inferred V gene, J gene, and CDR3 amino acid sequence. Percentage overlap between repertoires was computed as shared unique clonotypes divided by the size of the smaller repertoire. Three approaches were used to assess repertoire richness: RTK rarefaction, the Chao1 estimator, and Recon v2.1 estimates of unobserved clonotypes. TCRdb holds this immuneACCESS table with in-frame rearrangements only. Some clones are missing; in checked studies, unresolved V genes explain under half, and the rest has no known cause. V and J calls and clone size are copied from that table; D and trimming were computed from the DNA. The sample table contains about 490,000 clones; only one count was recorded for roughly four fifths of them. The ten largest make up over 10% of the sample.

The chain couples TRBV9 to TRBJ2-7, with the D gene call left open. Sequencing was performed on PBMCs. The TCR sequence derives from a woman between 40 and 55 years old in good health. Some clones in this sample may be carry-over from other donors' samples. The sequenced DNA is TGTGCCAGCAGCGTAGCCCAAGGGTCCTACGAGCAGTACTTC. This is translated as CASSVAQGSYEQYF.